This T cell receptor (beta chain) was captured in a study of CD8 T cells in ankylosing spondylitis. By quantitative 5'-RACE with molecular barcodes, the TCR beta libraries were made. TCRdb re-derived calls from the 5' RACE reads in MiXCR, one entry per CDR3 protein. The sample records 200,000 or so distinct CDR3 sequences, 20% to 30% being singletons. In regard to this clonotype: Its antigen is unidentified.

Overall study findings and caveats: With a CD8+ phenotype, disease-linked clones were relatively rare in peripheral blood.

The sequence was collected from a male donor with ankylosing spondylitis or in good health (not recorded which). Sequences were obtained from blood, either unsorted or a sorted T cell fraction (not recorded which).

CDR3 amino acids: CSARSGAGGSYEQYF. As DNA, the CDR3 is TGCAGTGCTAGATCCGGGGCAGGGGGGTCCTACGAGCAGTACTTC. The chain combines TRBV20-1 with TRBJ2-7, with a weak D call TRBD1 (7 bases). CDR3 length: 15 amino acids. The germline CDR1 and CDR2 sequences are DFQATT and SNEGSKA (reference sequence). V lost 2 bases and J lost 1, with 15 bases in between.